What follows describes a single TCR beta chain. Its target is not known. Produced via immunoSEQ multiplex PCR; TCRdb's table is partial and in-frame only. The data contain about 50,000 clones, around four fifths of them singletons. Time point: cycle 4 day 1 (C4D1), after six to seven weeks of nivolumab. Relapse after autologous stem cell transplantation occurred in every patient, and brentuximab vedotin exposure varied. Complete response, partial response or progressive disease made up the best responses. The entry originates in a study of PD-1 blockade in classical Hodgkin lymphoma. Broader study findings: Prior therapy or disease activity may underlie the repertoire differences, whose causes remain undefined. Researchers reported that CD4+ TCR diversity, though not CD8+, rose significantly by C4D1. Baseline diversity in complete responders resembled that of newly diagnosed patients.

Germline-derived CDR1 and CDR2 are SGDLS and YYNGEE. This CDR3 is 15 amino acids long. V lost 3 bases, J lost 10 bases, and 7 bases stayed unmatched. The chain carries TRBV9 and TRBJ2-4; 13 bases are a match to TRBD2. The origin of this receptor is a human donor with classical Hodgkin lymphoma. The sample consisted of peripheral blood mononuclear cells (PBMCs), taken before the fourth cycle of nivolumab. The CDR3 coding sequence is TGTGCCAGCAGCGGCCTGGGACTAGCGGGAAGGATTCAGTACTTC. It translates to CASSGLGLAGRIQYF. Supplemented by reference TRBV9 and TRBJ2-4, the full variable domain reads DSGVTQTPKHLITATGQRVTLRCSPRSGDLSVYWYQQSLDQGLQFLIQYYNGEERAKGNILERFSAQQFPDLHSELNLSSLELGDSALYFCASSGLGLAGRIQYFGAGTRLSVL.